This T cell receptor beta chain was found in a study of T cell clonality in common variable immunodeficiency. Overall study findings and caveats: CVID subjects had higher TCRbeta clonality than healthy controls, most marked in about a third. What drives increased CVID clonality needs T cell subpopulation sequencing.

The method was immunoSEQ multiplex PCR; TCRdb's version includes in-frame clones alone and lacks a portion of them. The profile covers over 35,000 clones, none occurring a single time. Each donor provided about 4.5 to 8.5 ml of heparinized whole blood. This CDR3 is built from 18 residues. Germline values: CDR1 SGHRS, CDR2 YFSETQ. The V gene lost 0 bases and the J gene lost 0 bases, with 16 bases spanning the gap. There are many counts of this clone. Its antigen remains unknown. Read data end 3 residues before the CDR3 end; the end is taken from the germline J gene. The chain joins TRBV5-1 to TRBJ2-1; tentative D call: TRBD2 (5 bases). The TCR comes from a person between 18 and 69 years old in good health. Sequencing was performed on peripheral blood mononuclear cells. The CDR3: CASSLVPRTGSSYNEQFF. The sequenced part of the CDR3 DNA is TGCGCCAGCAGCTTGGTCCCCAGGACTGGTAGCTCCTACAATGAG.